The source of this T cell receptor (beta chain) is a study of T cell responses to AZD1222 COVID-19 vaccine. Profiling relied on immunoSEQ multiplex PCR, and the TCRdb table lists in-frame clones only, not all of them. The sample has roughly 120,000 clones, over 75% seen once; the top ten hold 3% to 4%. In germline, CDR1 is GTSNPN, CDR2 SVGIG (reference sequence). CDR3 length: 15 residues. V dropped 3 bases and J dropped 4 bases, with 15 bases sitting between them. This TCR derives from an adult in good health. The chain employs TRBV30 and TRBJ1-4; D remains ambiguous. Sequences were derived from peripheral blood, sampled on day 0 of MenACWY control vaccination. CDR3 DNA sequence: TGTGCCTGGAGCGAGAATTCGGCCATTAATGAAAAACTGTTTTTT. The encoded protein is CAWSENSAINEKLFF.